This paragraph reports one T cell receptor (beta chain). This record comes from a study of T cell changes during pregnancy in multiple sclerosis. Method: immunoSEQ multiplex PCR; TCRdb's copy keeps in-frame clones and lacks some. The table has 50,000 to 55,000 clones, 80% to 95% seen once; the top ten hold 0.39%. The CDR3 is 15 residues long. Germline CDR1 and CDR2: SGHRS and YFSETQ. The ends were cut back, 3 bases at V and 1 base at J, with 11 bases in the middle. This specimen was CD4+ T cells from peripheral blood mononuclear cells, taken after pregnancy. The chain couples TRBV5-1 to TRBJ2-1; tentatively, D is TRBD1 (6 bases). This clonotype was sampled from a female donor with multiple sclerosis, enrolled in a pregnancy study. CDR3 coding DNA: TGCGCCAGCAGCTCGACAGGCTCTTCCTACAATGAGCAGTTCTTC. Translating it yields CASSSTGSSYNEQFF.